The source of this T cell receptor beta chain is a study of graft-versus-host responses after intestinal transplantation. As for the study in general: All recipients were given anti-thymocyte globulin induction, and tacrolimus and steroids were then administered for around three years.

Study results and limitations: After transplant, early declines in HvG clones were associated with peak levels of circulating GvH clones. GvH clones occurred in recipient marrow; some first appeared in ileum or blood.

The authors combined approximately 200,000 CFSE-labeled responder cells with approximately 200,000 irradiated, violet-dye-labeled stimulator cells in plates. At the end of the reaction, proliferating CFSE-low CD3+CD4+ and CD3+CD8+ responders were sorted. This clone was found a few times. Assay: immunoSEQ multiplex PCR; the TCRdb copy retains only in-frame clones and omits some. The repertoire includes approximately 15,000 clones, about two fifths of them detected once, and more than 3% sits in the top ten. Germline V lookup: CDR1 LGHNA, CDR2 YNFKEQ. This CDR3 region has 16 residues. The V and J ends lost 0 bases and 4 bases respectively, with 16 bases between them.

The material was alloreactive CD8+ T cells from a mixed lymphocyte reaction culture, obtained before intestinal transplant. Subset given: CFSE-low proliferating T cells sorted from approximately 6-day pre-transplant mixed lymphocyte reaction (GvH or HvG direction). The clonotype was recovered from a human patient who received an intestinal transplant. The rearrangement uses TRBV4-2 and TRBJ2-7; TRBD2 is a possible D gene (6 bases). CDR3 residues: CASSQERAGTSYEQYF. In DNA, the CDR3 is TGTGCCAGCAGCCAAGAAAGGGCAGGGACTTCGTACGAGCAGTACTTC.